What follows are 20 T cell receptor beta chains derived from one specimen sequenced in a study of technical replicates of blood from several donors. Using immunoSEQ multiplex PCR, the repertoire was profiled, and TCRdb retains in-frame clones only, with some absent. The sample holds approximately 73,000 clones, around 96% seen once. Source material: T cells isolated from PBMCs. These TCRs come from a human donor in good health.

The chain's CDR3 is CASRRTGGLPSGNQPQHF. The CDR3 region has the DNA TGTGCCAGCAGGAGGACAGGGGGCTTACCTTCAGGCAATCAGCCCCAGCATTTT. The chain joins TRBV5-8 to TRBJ1-5; 11 bases are a match to TRBD1. There are 18 residues in the CDR3. From germline, CDR1 is SGHTS and CDR2 YDEGEE. V gave up 5 bases and J gave up 2 bases; unmatched junction bases: 12.

This chain links TRBV11-3 with TRBJ1-1; TRBD1 is a possible D gene (5 bases). Trimming pared 3 bases from V and 10 bases from J, leaving 9 bases between. Germline V CDR1 and CDR2: SGHNT, YENEEA. The CDR3 is 11 residues long. In DNA, the CDR3 is TGTGCCAGCAGCTTTGCGGGGCCAGCTTTCTTT. It translates to CASSFAGPAFF.

The chain combines TRBV6-5 with TRBJ1-2; tentative D call: TRBD1 (6 bases). CDR1 MNHEY and CDR2 SVGAGI come from the germline V gene. Trimming removed 5 bases at V and 0 bases at J, with 13 bases between. This CDR3 is built from 15 residues. CDR3 sequence (DNA): TGTGCCAGCAGTCGACAGGATTTAGCTAACTATGGCTACACCTTC. Encoded protein: CASSRQDLANYGYTF.

The rearrangement joins TRBV19 to TRBJ2-5, with D uncertain. V lost 4 bases to trimming and J lost 4 bases, with 4 bases between them. The CDR3 is 11 residues long. Germline CDR1 reads LNHDA; CDR2 reads SQIVND (reference sequence). As DNA, the CDR3 is TGTGCCAGTAGTAGCGGAGAGACCCAGTACTTC. Its protein is CASSSGETQYF.

The rearrangement joins TRBV6-1 to TRBJ1-5, with 7 bases fitting TRBD1. This CDR3 has 15 amino acids. V was clipped by 5 bases and J by 0 bases; unmatched bases: 4. The germline V gene encodes CDR1 MNHNS and CDR2 SASEGT. CDR3 sequence (DNA): TGTGCCAGCAGTAGGAGGGGGCTTAGCAATCAGCCCCAGCATTTT. Its protein is CASSRRGLSNQPQHF.

Only one count was recorded for this clone. This chain connects TRBV23-1 to TRBJ2-2, with 7 bases fitting TRBD1. TRBV23-1 is classed as an ORF, of uncertain function. The CDR3 consists of 13 residues. Germline trimming cut 6 bases from V and 5 bases from J; bases unmatched to any gene: 3. The CDR3 nucleotides are TGCGCCAGCAGGGACAGGAGAACCGGGGAGCTGTTTTTT. Translation gives CASRDRRTGELFF.

The V and J genes are TRBV11-3 and TRBJ2-7; TRBD2 agrees at 7 bases. CDR3 length: 15 amino acids. V gave up 5 bases and J gave up 0 bases; unmatched junction bases: 7. Germline V gene data show CDR1 as SGHNT and CDR2 as YENEEA. This CDR3 reads CASSPGGSRSYEQYF. The DNA for the CDR3 is TGTGCCAGCAGCCCCGGCGGGAGCCGCTCCTACGAGCAGTACTTC.

The rearrangement uses TRBV2 and TRBJ2-6; TRBD2 is a possible D gene (5 bases). Germline loops: CDR1 SNHLY, CDR2 FYNNEI. The CDR3 spans 14 residues. With 10 bases removed from V and 4 bases from J, the gap between germline ends came to 14 bases. Here the CDR3 reads CATPRGLGANVLTF. Here the CDR3 DNA reads TGTGCCACCCCACGAGGGTTAGGGGCCAACGTCCTGACTTTC.

The chain carries TRBV6-1 and TRBJ2-7, with D possibly being TRBD1 (5 bases). The V end was cut by 4 bases, the J end by 2 bases, with 12 bases between. Germline V lookup: CDR1 MNHNS, CDR2 SASEGT. The CDR3 loop spans 14 amino acids. The CDR3 sequence: CASSGQRRTYEQYF. The CDR3, as DNA: TGTGCCAGCAGTGGACAGCGTCGTACCTACGAGCAGTACTTC.

This clone showed up just once. The rearrangement links TRBV5-1 to TRBJ1-5, with D possibly TRBD1 on 6 matching bases. Trimming took 3 bases from V and 6 from J, leaving 13 bases between them. There are 14 residues in the CDR3. CDR1 is SGHRS, CDR2 YFSETQ, per germline. The DNA of the CDR3 is TGCGCCAGCAGCTACGGATTACAGGGTCAGCCCCAGCATTTT. This gives the protein CASSYGLQGQPQHF.

The sample holds one count of this clone. The chain couples TRBV28 to TRBJ1-1; 7 bases match TRBD1. The germline CDR1 and CDR2 sequences are MDHEN and SYDVKM. The V segment lost 5 bases and the J segment 2 bases; nucleotides outside the gene matches: 5. There are 14 residues in the CDR3. CDR3 DNA: TGTGCCAGCAGTGAATACAGGGGAAACACTGAAGCTTTCTTT. Translated, it gives CASSEYRGNTEAFF.

The chain carries TRBV28 and TRBJ1-1; the match to TRBD1 covers 7 bases. Germline V gene sequence: CDR1 MDHEN, CDR2 SYDVKM. This CDR3 comprises 14 residues. V lost 8 bases to trimming and J lost 1 base; unmatched junction nucleotides: 7. CDR3 in DNA: TGTGCCAGCGGAAACCAGGGGGGGAACACTGAAGCTTTCTTT. This translates into CASGNQGGNTEAFF.

The V gene is TRBV28, the J gene TRBJ2-1; 7 nucleotides align to TRBD2. This CDR3 has 12 residues. The V segment lost 4 bases and the J segment 8 bases; nucleotides outside the gene matches: 2. CDR1 and CDR2 from the germline V gene are MDHEN and SYDVKM. DNA for the CDR3: TGTGCCAGCAGTTGGGGAGGGGATGAGCAGTTCTTC. Its protein is CASSWGGDEQFF.

V and J are TRBV4-3 and TRBJ2-7, with TRBD2 matching over 7 bases. The CDR3 sequence is 15 residues long. The V gene's germline CDR1 is LGHNA and CDR2 YSLEER. V shed 1 base and J 1 base; nucleotides not matched to a gene: 4. The CDR3, as DNA: TGCGCCAGCAGCCAAGTAGCGGGCAGGTCCTACGAGCAGTACTTC. Translated, it gives CASSQVAGRSYEQYF.

The chain uses TRBV30 and TRBJ2-1; D possibly corresponds to TRBD2 (5 bases). Germline V gene data show CDR1 as GTSNPN and CDR2 as SVGIG (reference sequence). The ends were cut back, 2 bases at V and 11 bases at J, with 19 bases in the middle. The CDR3 is 14 amino acids. CDR3 protein: CAWSSTTLGSQQFF. DNA for the CDR3: TGTGCCTGGAGTTCGACTACCCTAGGCAGTCAGCAGTTCTTC.

This chain uses TRBV7-6 with TRBJ2-1; D gene unclear. This CDR3 region has 15 residues. Germline V gene data show CDR1 as SGHVS and CDR2 as FNYEAQ. The V end was cut by 1 base, the J end by 1 base, with 8 bases between. CDR3 region: CASSLGEVSYNEQFF. CDR3 DNA: TGTGCCAGCAGCTTAGGTGAGGTTTCCTACAATGAGCAGTTCTTC.

This clone was seen a handful of times. This chain joins TRBV4-1 and TRBJ2-2, with 14 nucleotides matching TRBD2. The CDR3 is made up of 18 amino acids. J was trimmed by 4 bases and V by 1 base; bases with no gene match: 5. Looked up from germline, CDR1 is MGHRA and CDR2 is YSYEKL. The CDR3 DNA is TGCGCCAGCAGCCAAGGGGGACTAGCGGGAGTCGGCACCGGGGAGCTGTTTTTT. It specifies CASSQGGLAGVGTGELFF.

The rearrangement uses TRBV10-2 and TRBJ1-1; D is unclear. CDR1 and CDR2 from the germline V gene are WSHSY and SAAADI. The CDR3 length is 12 residues. The ends were cut back, 3 bases at V and 2 bases at J, with 4 bases in the middle. This CDR3 reads CASSELNTEAFF. As DNA, the CDR3 is TGCGCCAGCAGTGAACTTAACACTGAAGCTTTCTTT.

The chain uses TRBV10-3 and TRBJ2-5; TRBD2 matches 12 bases. Germline-derived CDR1 and CDR2 are ENHRY and SYGVKD. The CDR3 loop spans 13 amino acids. The trim removed 6 bases at V and 4 bases at J, leaving 0 bases unmatched. The CDR3 DNA is TGTGCCATCAGGGGACTAGCGGGAGAGACCCAGTACTTC. As protein: CAIRGLAGETQYF.

The chain joins TRBV4-2 to TRBJ2-7, with 11 bases matching TRBD2. CDR3 size: 15 residues. Germline V gene data show CDR1 as LGHNA and CDR2 as YNFKEQ. J gave up 2 bases and V 1 base, and 1 base lay outside the gene matches. CDR3 sequence: CASSQGLAGTYEQYF. CDR3 nucleotides: TGTGCCAGCAGCCAAGGACTAGCGGGGACCTACGAGCAGTACTTC.